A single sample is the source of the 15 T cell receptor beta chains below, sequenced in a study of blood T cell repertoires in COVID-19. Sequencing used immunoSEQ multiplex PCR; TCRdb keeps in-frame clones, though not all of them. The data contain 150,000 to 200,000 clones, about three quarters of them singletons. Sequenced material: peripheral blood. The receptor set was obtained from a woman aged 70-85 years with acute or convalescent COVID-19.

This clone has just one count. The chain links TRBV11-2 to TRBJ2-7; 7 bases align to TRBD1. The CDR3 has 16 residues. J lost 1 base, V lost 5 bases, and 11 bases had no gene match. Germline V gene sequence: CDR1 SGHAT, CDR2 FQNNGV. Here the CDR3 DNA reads TGTGCCAGCAGCCCCGAAGGACAGGTCCCTTCCTACGAGCAGTACTTC. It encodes CASSPEGQVPSYEQYF.

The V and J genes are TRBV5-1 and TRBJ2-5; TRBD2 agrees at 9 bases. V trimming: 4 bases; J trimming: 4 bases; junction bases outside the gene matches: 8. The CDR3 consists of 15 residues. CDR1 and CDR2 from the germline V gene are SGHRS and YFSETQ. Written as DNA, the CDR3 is TGCGCCAGCAGCACGGGTAGCGGGAGTGGAGAGACCCAGTACTTC. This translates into CASSTGSGSGETQYF.

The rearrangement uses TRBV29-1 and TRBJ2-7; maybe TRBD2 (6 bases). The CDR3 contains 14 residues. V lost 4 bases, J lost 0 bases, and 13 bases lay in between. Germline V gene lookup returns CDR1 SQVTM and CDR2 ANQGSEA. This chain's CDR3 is CSVAAGYHSYEQYF. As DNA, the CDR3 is TGCAGCGTTGCTGCGGGATACCACTCCTACGAGCAGTACTTC.

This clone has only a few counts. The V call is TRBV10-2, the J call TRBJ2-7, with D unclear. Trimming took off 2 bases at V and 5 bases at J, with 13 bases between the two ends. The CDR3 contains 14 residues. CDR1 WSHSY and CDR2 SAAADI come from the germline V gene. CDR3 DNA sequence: TGCGCCAGCAGTGAGCCTTTTACGGGTCACGAGCAGTACTTC. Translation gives CASSEPFTGHEQYF.

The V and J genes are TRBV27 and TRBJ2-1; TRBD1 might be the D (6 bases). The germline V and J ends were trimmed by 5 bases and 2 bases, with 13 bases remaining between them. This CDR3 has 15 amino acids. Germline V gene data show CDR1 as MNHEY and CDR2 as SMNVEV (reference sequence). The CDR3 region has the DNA TGTGCCAGCAGTCCGCCAGGGGTCCCCTACAATGAGCAGTTCTTC. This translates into CASSPPGVPYNEQFF.

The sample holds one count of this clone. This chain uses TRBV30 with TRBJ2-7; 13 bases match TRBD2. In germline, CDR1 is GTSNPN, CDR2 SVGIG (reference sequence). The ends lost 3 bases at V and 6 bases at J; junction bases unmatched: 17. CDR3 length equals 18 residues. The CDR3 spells CAWSDKAWTSGRVGEQYF. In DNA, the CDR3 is TGTGCCTGGAGCGATAAAGCGTGGACTAGCGGGAGAGTAGGCGAGCAGTACTTC.

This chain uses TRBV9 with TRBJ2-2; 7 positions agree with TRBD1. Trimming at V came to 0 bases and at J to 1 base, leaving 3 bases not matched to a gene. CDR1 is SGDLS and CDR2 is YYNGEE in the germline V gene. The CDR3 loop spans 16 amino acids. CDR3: CASSVGGGRNTGELFF. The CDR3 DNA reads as TGTGCCAGCAGCGTAGGAGGGGGCCGGAACACCGGGGAGCTGTTTTTT. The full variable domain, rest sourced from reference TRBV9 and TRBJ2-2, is DSGVTQTPKHLITATGQRVTLRCSPRSGDLSVYWYQQSLDQGLQFLIQYYNGEERAKGNILERFSAQQFPDLHSELNLSSLELGDSALYFCASSVGGGRNTGELFFGEGSRLTVL.

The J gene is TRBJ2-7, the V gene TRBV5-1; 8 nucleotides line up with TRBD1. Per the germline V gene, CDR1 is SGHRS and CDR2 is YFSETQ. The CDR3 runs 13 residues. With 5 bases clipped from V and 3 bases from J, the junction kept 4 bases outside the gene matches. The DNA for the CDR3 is TGCGCCAGCAGAGGTACAGGGGGCTACGAGCAGTACTTC. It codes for CASRGTGGYEQYF.

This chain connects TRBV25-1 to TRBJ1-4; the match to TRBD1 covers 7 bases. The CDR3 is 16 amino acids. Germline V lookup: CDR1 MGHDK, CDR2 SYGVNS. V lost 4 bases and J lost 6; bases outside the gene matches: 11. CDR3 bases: TGTGCCAGCAGTGTCAACGACAGGGTACGGGATGAAAAACTGTTTTTT. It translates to CASSVNDRVRDEKLFF.

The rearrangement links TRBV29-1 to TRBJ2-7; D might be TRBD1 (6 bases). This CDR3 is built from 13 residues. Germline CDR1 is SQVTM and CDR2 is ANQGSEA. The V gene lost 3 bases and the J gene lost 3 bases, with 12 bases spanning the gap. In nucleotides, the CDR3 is TGCAGCGTTGATCAGGGGAAGCTCTACGAGCAGTACTTC. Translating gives CSVDQGKLYEQYF.

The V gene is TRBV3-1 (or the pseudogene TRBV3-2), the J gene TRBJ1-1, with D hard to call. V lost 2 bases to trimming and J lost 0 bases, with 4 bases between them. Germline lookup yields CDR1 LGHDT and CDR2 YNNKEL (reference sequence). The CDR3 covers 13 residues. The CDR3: CASSQKLNTEAFF. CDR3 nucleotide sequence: TGTGCCAGCAGCCAAAAGCTGAACACTGAAGCTTTCTTT.

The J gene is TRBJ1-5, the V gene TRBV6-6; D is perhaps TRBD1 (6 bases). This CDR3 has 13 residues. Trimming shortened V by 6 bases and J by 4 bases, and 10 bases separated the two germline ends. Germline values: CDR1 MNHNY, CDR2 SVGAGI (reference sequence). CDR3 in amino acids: CASSEQGNQPQHF. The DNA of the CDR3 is TGTGCCAGCAGCGAACAGGGAAATCAGCCCCAGCATTTT.

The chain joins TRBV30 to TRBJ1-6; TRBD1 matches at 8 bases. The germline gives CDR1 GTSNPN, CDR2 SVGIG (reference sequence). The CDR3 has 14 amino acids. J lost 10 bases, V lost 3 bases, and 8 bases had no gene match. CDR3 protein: CAWRDRGRDSPLHF. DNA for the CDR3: TGTGCCTGGAGAGACAGGGGCCGGGACTCACCCCTCCACTTT.

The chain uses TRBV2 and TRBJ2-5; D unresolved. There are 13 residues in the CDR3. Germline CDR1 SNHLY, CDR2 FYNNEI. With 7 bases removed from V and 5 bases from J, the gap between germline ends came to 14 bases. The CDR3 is CASNRVSVETQYF. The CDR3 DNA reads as TGTGCCAGCAATAGAGTCTCCGTCGAGACCCAGTACTTC.

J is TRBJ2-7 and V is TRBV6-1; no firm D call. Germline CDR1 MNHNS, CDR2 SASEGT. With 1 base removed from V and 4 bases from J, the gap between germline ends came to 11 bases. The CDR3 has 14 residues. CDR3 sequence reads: CASSEGGAMYEQYF. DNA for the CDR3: TGTGCCAGCAGTGAAGGCGGAGCAATGTACGAGCAGTACTTC.